This T cell receptor (beta chain) was retrieved from a study of a mutant IDH1 vaccine in newly diagnosed glioma (dated by TCRdb to 2020 to 2022). In the study overall: Patients were given eight vaccinations, in weeks 1, 3, 5, 7, 11, 15, 19 and 23, which matched visits V03 through V10. Of the approximately 30 treated patients, approximately 62% were male and about 38% were female, and the mean age was approximately 41 years. Prior to enrollment, patients had been given standard therapy consisting of radiotherapy alone, temozolomide alone, or radiochemotherapy with temozolomide, with the combination given to most patients. Peripheral blood was drawn at six visits: V03 (baseline), V05, V07, V10, V12 and V13. For exploratory analyses, 25 to 30 treated patients had longitudinal TCRB deep sequencing done wherever samples were available. Vaccination was initiated 4-6 weeks after radiotherapy alone, or concurrently with temozolomide cycles in the chemotherapy-containing groups. Findings and caveats that apply to the study as a whole: Across multiple MHC alleles, vaccine-induced immune responses were seen in nearly 95% of patients. Pseudoprogression seemed to be unrelated to changes in the top peripheral T cell clonotypes found by TCRB sequencing. Availability determined which PBMC samples were chosen for TCRB deep sequencing. According to the authors, sample limitations meant that analyses of patient blood samples could not be reproduced.

Trimming leaves V shorter by 7 bases and J shorter by 1 base, with the junction holding 17 bases beyond the gene matches. The CDR3 has 18 amino acids, counting the end cysteine and phenylalanine. CDR3 DNA is the only sequence kept; it has 54 bases, read in frame from the first base. CDR1 and CDR2, looked up from the germline V gene, are MDHEN and SYDVKM. What this sample's time point label stands for: week 23, last vaccination. A 20-mer mutant IDH1 peptide at 300 micrograms in Montanide made up each vaccine dose, which was injected subcutaneously together with topical imiquimod. The donors had newly diagnosed IDH1-mutant astrocytomas of WHO grade 3 or 4 that showed loss of nuclear ATRX. The samples were drawn from NOA16, a multicentre, single-arm, open-label phase I trial in Germany that tested a mutant IDH1 peptide vaccine in humans for the first time. Genomic DNA for TCRB sequencing was extracted from EDTA blood using the DNeasy Blood and Tissue Kit.

The library was generated by the immunoSEQ multiplex PCR assay. Following the manufacturer's protocol, the hsTCRB Kit was used to amplify rearranged TCR beta chain sequences. Sequencing of TCRB libraries was carried out on an Illumina MiSeq. The published analysis was carried out like this. Demultiplexing, trimming and gene mapping were performed with the kit vendor's proprietary platform. Entries here come from immuneACCESS through TCRdb and include only in-frame sequences with V and J called. Some clones fail to appear in such tables; in the studies checked, an unresolved V gene covers under half of the shortfall, and the cause of the remainder is unknown. V, J and clone size are taken as reported in that table, and D and trimming were inferred from the DNA itself. The sample includes about 33,000 clones, with roughly 90% observed a single time. The ten largest account for around 2.4% of the sample.

Details on this clone: No antigen is known for it. There are no base qualities to consult, and no much larger clone falls within one base.

This clonotype was obtained from a man aged 40-49 years with glioma. The material was PBMCs, obtained from a glioma patient whose treatment included an IDH1 peptide vaccine. This receptor chain uses TRBV28 and TRBJ1-1; 8 nucleotides in the junction match TRBD1. The nucleotides read TGTGCCAGCACCCCCGACAGGGGCTTATTCTATAGGAACACTGAAGCTTTCTTT. This sequence encodes CASTPDRGLFYRNTEAFF.